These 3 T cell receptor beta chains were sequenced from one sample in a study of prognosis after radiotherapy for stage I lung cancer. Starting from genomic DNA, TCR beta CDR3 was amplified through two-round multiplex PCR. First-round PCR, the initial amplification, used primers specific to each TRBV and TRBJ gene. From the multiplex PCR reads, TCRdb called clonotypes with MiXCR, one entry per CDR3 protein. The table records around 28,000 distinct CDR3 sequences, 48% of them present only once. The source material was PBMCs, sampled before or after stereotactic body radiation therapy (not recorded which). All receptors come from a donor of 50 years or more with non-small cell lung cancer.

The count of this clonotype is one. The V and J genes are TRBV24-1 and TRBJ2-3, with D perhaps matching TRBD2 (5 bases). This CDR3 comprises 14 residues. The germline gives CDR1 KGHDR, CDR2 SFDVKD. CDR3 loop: CAARGIAETDTQYF. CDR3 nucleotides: TGTGCAGCACGGGGAATAGCTGAGACAGATACGCAGTATTTT.

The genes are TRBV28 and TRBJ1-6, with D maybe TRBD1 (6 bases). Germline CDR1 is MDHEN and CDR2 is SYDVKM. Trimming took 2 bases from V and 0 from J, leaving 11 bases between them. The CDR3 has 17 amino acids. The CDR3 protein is CASSLPQGLSYNSPLHF. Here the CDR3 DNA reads TGTGCCAGCAGTTTACCACAGGGCCTCTCCTATAATTCACCCCTCCACTTT.

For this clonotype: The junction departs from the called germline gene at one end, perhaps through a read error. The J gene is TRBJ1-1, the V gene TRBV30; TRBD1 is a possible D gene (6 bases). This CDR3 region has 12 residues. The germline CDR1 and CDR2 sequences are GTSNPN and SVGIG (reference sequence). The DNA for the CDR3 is TGTGCCTCATACAGGGTTGCTTCTGAAGATTTCTTT. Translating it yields CASYRVASEDFF.